The sequence of this T cell receptor beta chain was determined in a study of T cell repertoires in cytomegalovirus infection. TCRdb itself ran the reads through MiXCR, one entry per CDR3 protein. The top ten hold around 20% of the sample, which has fewer than 350,000 distinct CDR3 sequences, 25% to 35% seen once. This CDR3 comprises 12 residues. CDR1 is ENHRY and CDR2 is SYGVKD in the germline V gene. The V end lost 8 bases, the J end lost 1 base, and 8 bases lay between the germline ends. This clonotype was seen only once. Its specificity is unknown. The V gene is TRBV10-3, the J gene TRBJ1-2; D is ambiguous. Source: cultured PBMCs, taken from culture after CMV antigen stimulation. This TCR came from a human donor in good health (CMV status not recorded). Some clones in this sample may be carry-over from other donors' samples. This chain's CDR3 is CAIWGINYGYTF. CDR3 nucleotides: TGTGCCATCTGGGGAATTAACTATGGCTACACCTTC.